These T cell receptor beta chains were read from a single sample in a study of T cell responses to AZD1222 COVID-19 vaccine. The data were produced by immunoSEQ multiplex PCR, yet TCRdb's version contains in-frame clones alone and is incomplete. This table has about 130,000 clones, about nine tenths appearing once. The sample consisted of peripheral blood, taken on day 0 of MenACWY control vaccination. The receptors come from an adult in good health. The CDR3 runs from the conserved cysteine through the conserved F or W. The order of the fields is clone size, J gene, D gene, V gene, CDR3 DNA, CDR3 protein. The D gene is left open where the match is weak. For some rows the clone size is stated as once, few or many, or as a class when expanded; others skip it.

clone_size: once; j_call: TRBJ1-1; d_call: TRBD1; v_call: TRBV5-1; cdr3_nt: TGCGCCAGCACTAAACCGGGACAGGGGTGGACTGAAGCTTTCTTT; cdr3_aa: CASTKPGQGWTEAFF
clone_size: .; j_call: TRBJ2-3; d_call: TRBD2; v_call: TRBV5-1; cdr3_nt: TGCGCCAGCAGCTTGGGACTAGCGGGAGTCAGCACAGATACGCAGTATTTT; cdr3_aa: CASSLGLAGVSTDTQYF
clone_size: .; j_call: TRBJ2-5; d_call: TRBD2; v_call: TRBV18; cdr3_nt: TGTGCCAGCTCACCAACCCAACTAGCGCACCAAGAGACCCAGTACTTC; cdr3_aa: CASSPTQLAHQETQYF
clone_size: .; j_call: TRBJ1-2; d_call: TRBD1; v_call: TRBV6-5; cdr3_nt: TGTGCCAGCAGTTACCGGACAGGGTCTGATGGTGGCTACACCTTC; cdr3_aa: CASSYRTGSDGGYTF
clone_size: once; j_call: TRBJ2-4; d_call: .; v_call: TRBV12-3/TRBV12-4; cdr3_nt: TGTGCCAGCAGCTACCGGGACTTCGGCATTCAGTACTTC; cdr3_aa: CASSYRDFGIQYF
clone_size: .; j_call: TRBJ1-5; d_call: .; v_call: TRBV10-1; cdr3_nt: TGCGCCAGCAGTGAATCGGGGTCCGTCAGGTTGAACAGCAATCAGCCCCAGCATTTT; cdr3_aa: CASSESGSVRLNSNQPQHF
clone_size: .; j_call: TRBJ2-5; d_call: TRBD2; v_call: TRBV5-1; cdr3_nt: TGCGCCAGCAGCTTGAGGACGGCTAGCGGGAGGAGAGAGACCCAGTACTTC; cdr3_aa: CASSLRTASGRRETQYF
clone_size: once; j_call: TRBJ2-7; d_call: .; v_call: TRBV2; cdr3_nt: TGTGCCGGGTACGGCAGGAGCGCCTCCGAGCAGTACTTC; cdr3_aa: CAGYGRSASEQYF
clone_size: .; j_call: TRBJ2-3; d_call: TRBD2; v_call: TRBV4-2; cdr3_nt: TGTGCCAGCAGCCCGTCGCTAGCGGGAGGGCCGACAGATACGCAGTATTTT; cdr3_aa: CASSPSLAGGPTDTQYF
clone_size: .; j_call: TRBJ2-7; d_call: .; v_call: TRBV2; cdr3_nt: TGTGCCAGCAGTGAAGGGGGGATTTACTCCTACGAGCAGTACTTC; cdr3_aa: CASSEGGIYSYEQYF
clone_size: few; j_call: TRBJ1-3; d_call: .; v_call: TRBV24-1; cdr3_nt: TGTGCCACCAGTGACGGAACGGGCGCCTCTGGAAACACCATATATTTT; cdr3_aa: CATSDGTGASGNTIYF
clone_size: .; j_call: TRBJ1-2; d_call: .; v_call: TRBV28; cdr3_nt: TGTGCCAGCAGTCGGGGGGGGGCGGCCTATGGCTACACCTTC; cdr3_aa: CASSRGGAAYGYTF
clone_size: once; j_call: TRBJ1-2; d_call: TRBD1; v_call: TRBV28; cdr3_nt: TGTGCCAGCAGGGGACAGGGGGCGCGCGGTGGCTACACCTTC; cdr3_aa: CASRGQGARGGYTF
clone_size: once; j_call: TRBJ2-1; d_call: TRBD2; v_call: TRBV15; cdr3_nt: TGTGCCACCAGCGGGGGACTAGCGGGGAGATACAATGAGCAGTTCTTC; cdr3_aa: CATSGGLAGRYNEQFF
clone_size: .; j_call: TRBJ2-5; d_call: .; v_call: TRBV30; cdr3_nt: TGTGCCTGGGTCCGGGACAACCAAGAGACCCAGTACTTC; cdr3_aa: CAWVRDNQETQYF
clone_size: .; j_call: TRBJ2-1; d_call: TRBD2; v_call: TRBV6-2/TRBV6-3; cdr3_nt: TGTGCCAGCAGTTACTCTAGCGGGTACAATGAGCAGTTCTTC; cdr3_aa: CASSYSSGYNEQFF
clone_size: .; j_call: TRBJ1-3; d_call: TRBD1; v_call: TRBV30; cdr3_nt: TGTGCCTGGGCCCCCGGACAGGGGAACACCATATATTTT; cdr3_aa: CAWAPGQGNTIYF
clone_size: .; j_call: TRBJ2-1; d_call: .; v_call: TRBV5-1; cdr3_nt: TGCGCCAGCAGCTTGAGCGGAGGCGGGGTGAATGAGCAGTTCTTC; cdr3_aa: CASSLSGGGVNEQFF
clone_size: .; j_call: TRBJ2-3; d_call: TRBD2; v_call: TRBV27; cdr3_nt: TGTGCCAGCAGTACTAGCGGCAATACGCAGTATTTT; cdr3_aa: CASSTSGNTQYF
clone_size: .; j_call: TRBJ1-2; d_call: .; v_call: TRBV7-9; cdr3_nt: TGTGCCAGCAGTTCCGGGTATGGCTACACCTTC; cdr3_aa: CASSSGYGYTF
clone_size: .; j_call: TRBJ2-1; d_call: TRBD2; v_call: TRBV11-2; cdr3_nt: TGTGCCAGCAGCCCCCCCAGCGGGAGCCCCGTATCCTACAATGAGCAGTTCTTC; cdr3_aa: CASSPPSGSPVSYNEQFF
clone_size: .; j_call: TRBJ2-2; d_call: .; v_call: TRBV10-3; cdr3_nt: TGTGCCATCATGTGGCAGAACACCGGGGAGCTGTTTTTT; cdr3_aa: CAIMWQNTGELFF
clone_size: .; j_call: TRBJ1-5; d_call: .; v_call: TRBV3-1/TRBV3-2; cdr3_nt: TGTGCCAGCAGCCAAGTCTCAGGAGCCCAGCATTTT; cdr3_aa: CASSQVSGAQHF
clone_size: .; j_call: TRBJ1-1; d_call: .; v_call: TRBV10-2; cdr3_nt: TGCGCCAGCAGTGAGCTTAAGTTTACTGAAGCTTTCTTT; cdr3_aa: CASSELKFTEAFF
clone_size: .; j_call: TRBJ2-5; d_call: TRBD1; v_call: TRBV19; cdr3_nt: TGTGCCAGTAGTACTTACAGGGGGCCGCGAGAGACCCAGTACTTC; cdr3_aa: CASSTYRGPRETQYF
clone_size: .; j_call: TRBJ1-1; d_call: .; v_call: TRBV9; cdr3_nt: TGTGCCAGCAGCGTTGGGAGGGGCGTAGGCACTGAAGCTTTCTTT; cdr3_aa: CASSVGRGVGTEAFF
clone_size: .; j_call: TRBJ2-5; d_call: .; v_call: TRBV18; cdr3_nt: TGTGCCAGCTCACCACCGACCCACCAAGAGACCCAGTACTTC; cdr3_aa: CASSPPTHQETQYF
clone_size: .; j_call: TRBJ2-5; d_call: .; v_call: TRBV30; cdr3_nt: TGTGCCTGGAGTGGACATATCCAAGAGACCCAGTACTTC; cdr3_aa: CAWSGHIQETQYF
clone_size: many; j_call: TRBJ1-1; d_call: TRBD1; v_call: TRBV6-5; cdr3_nt: TGTGCCACTCGATTACAGGGGGAGAACACTGAAGCTTTCTTT; cdr3_aa: CATRLQGENTEAFF
clone_size: .; j_call: TRBJ2-7; d_call: TRBD1; v_call: TRBV2; cdr3_nt: TGTGCCAGCAGTAGGGGCAGGGGGCAAGAGCAGTACTTC; cdr3_aa: CASSRGRGQEQYF
clone_size: few; j_call: TRBJ1-4; d_call: .; v_call: TRBV5-6; cdr3_nt: TGTGCCAGCAGGACTGTGGGCGAGCGGAAACTGTTTTTT; cdr3_aa: CASRTVGERKLFF
clone_size: .; j_call: TRBJ2-5; d_call: .; v_call: TRBV11-1; cdr3_nt: TGTGCCAGCAGCCCCCGGGTCAGACAAGAGACCCAGTACTTC; cdr3_aa: CASSPRVRQETQYF
clone_size: .; j_call: TRBJ2-7; d_call: TRBD1; v_call: TRBV2; cdr3_nt: TGTGCCAGCAGTGAAGTTGTCAGGGGGCAATACGAGCAGTACTTC; cdr3_aa: CASSEVVRGQYEQYF
clone_size: once; j_call: TRBJ1-2; d_call: .; v_call: TRBV3-1/TRBV3-2; cdr3_nt: TGTGCCAGCAGCCAAGATACCCGACCGGGCTACACCTTC; cdr3_aa: CASSQDTRPGYTF
clone_size: .; j_call: TRBJ2-1; d_call: .; v_call: TRBV2; cdr3_nt: TGTGCCAGCAGTGAAGACCGCTTCGGGCTCTACAATGAGCAGTTCTTC; cdr3_aa: CASSEDRFGLYNEQFF
clone_size: few; j_call: TRBJ2-3; d_call: .; v_call: TRBV6-4; cdr3_nt: TGTGCCAGCAGTACCAGGGGTGGGACAGATACGCAGTATTTT; cdr3_aa: CASSTRGGTDTQYF
clone_size: .; j_call: TRBJ2-7; d_call: TRBD2; v_call: TRBV5-1; cdr3_nt: TGCGCCAGCAGCATCGGACTAGCGGGAGGGGGCTACGAGCAGTACTTC; cdr3_aa: CASSIGLAGGGYEQYF
clone_size: few; j_call: TRBJ1-2; d_call: .; v_call: TRBV27; cdr3_nt: TGTGCCAGCAGTTTTCAGGGAAACTATGGCTACACCTTC; cdr3_aa: CASSFQGNYGYTF
clone_size: .; j_call: TRBJ1-2; d_call: .; v_call: TRBV9; cdr3_nt: TGTGCCAGCAGCGTAGAACTTGGGAATAGCTACACCTTC; cdr3_aa: CASSVELGNSYTF
clone_size: .; j_call: TRBJ2-1; d_call: TRBD2; v_call: TRBV15; cdr3_nt: TGTGCCACCAGCAGAGACTCCGGGACTAGCGGGAGAGGGAATGAGCAGTTCTTC; cdr3_aa: CATSRDSGTSGRGNEQFF
clone_size: .; j_call: TRBJ2-1; d_call: .; v_call: TRBV28; cdr3_nt: TGTGCCAGCAGTTTATTGGGGTCAGGGAACAATGAGCAGTTCTTC; cdr3_aa: CASSLLGSGNNEQFF
clone_size: .; j_call: TRBJ2-2; d_call: TRBD1; v_call: TRBV13; cdr3_nt: TGTGCCAGCAGCTTAATTCAACAGGGGGCAAACGGGGAGCTGTTTTTT; cdr3_aa: CASSLIQQGANGELFF
clone_size: once; j_call: TRBJ2-2; d_call: TRBD2; v_call: TRBV9; cdr3_nt: TGTGCCAGCAGCGTAGCTGCGGGGGGGAACACCGGGGAGCTGTTTTTT; cdr3_aa: CASSVAAGGNTGELFF
clone_size: .; j_call: TRBJ1-6; d_call: .; v_call: TRBV3-1/TRBV3-2; cdr3_nt: TGTGCCAGCAGTGAGGAGGTCTATAATTCACCCCTCCACTTT; cdr3_aa: CASSEEVYNSPLHF
clone_size: .; j_call: TRBJ2-1; d_call: TRBD2; v_call: TRBV4-2; cdr3_nt: TGTGCCAGCAGCCAGAGACTAGCGGGAGTTGATGAGCAGTTCTTC; cdr3_aa: CASSQRLAGVDEQFF
clone_size: .; j_call: TRBJ2-3; d_call: TRBD1; v_call: TRBV27; cdr3_nt: TGTGCCAGCATCCCAGGGGCCTTGAAGTACAGGGGCCAAAATTTAGATACGCAGTATTTT; cdr3_aa: CASIPGALKYRGQNLDTQYF
clone_size: .; j_call: TRBJ2-1; d_call: TRBD2; v_call: TRBV6-1; cdr3_nt: TGTGCCAGCAGTGGACTAGCGGGAGGGATAGCTACAGCGCGGCAGTTCTTC; cdr3_aa: CASSGLAGGIATARQFF
clone_size: .; j_call: TRBJ2-1; d_call: .; v_call: TRBV7-6; cdr3_nt: TGTGCCAGCAGCTTAACCTACAATGAGCAGTTCTTC; cdr3_aa: CASSLTYNEQFF